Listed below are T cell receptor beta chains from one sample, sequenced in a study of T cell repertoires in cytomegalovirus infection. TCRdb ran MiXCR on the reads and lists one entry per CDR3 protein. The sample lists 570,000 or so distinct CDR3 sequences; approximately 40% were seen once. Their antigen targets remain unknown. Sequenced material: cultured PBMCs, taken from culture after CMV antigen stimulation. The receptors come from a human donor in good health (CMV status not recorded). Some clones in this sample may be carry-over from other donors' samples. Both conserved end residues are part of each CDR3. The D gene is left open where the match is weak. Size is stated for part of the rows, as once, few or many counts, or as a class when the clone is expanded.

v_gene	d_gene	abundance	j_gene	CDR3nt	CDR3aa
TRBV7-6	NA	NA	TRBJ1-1	TGTGCCAGCAGCCCCAACGGTGGCAGTTACGATGAAGCTTTCTTT	CASSPNGGSYDEAFF
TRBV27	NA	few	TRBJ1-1	TGTGCCAGCAGTGTAATAGGGGGAGGAATGAACACTGAAGCTTTCTTT	CASSVIGGGMNTEAFF
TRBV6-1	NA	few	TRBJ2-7	TGTGCCAGCAGTGAAACCGGGGGGCTCTACGTTTACGAGCAGTACTTC	CASSETGGLYVYEQYF
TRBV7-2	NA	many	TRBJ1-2	TGTGCCAGCAGCTTAGTGACAGGAGCGGTGGGCTATGGCTACACCTTC	CASSLVTGAVGYGYTF
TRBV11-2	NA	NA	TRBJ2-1	TGTGCCAGCCGCGGCCCGGACAATGAGCAGTTCTTC	CASRGPDNEQFF
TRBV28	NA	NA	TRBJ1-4	TGTGCCAGCAGTTTAGGGGGAGAGGAAAAACTGTTTTTT	CASSLGGEEKLFF
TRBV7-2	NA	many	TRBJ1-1	TGTGCCAGCAGCTCACACTCGGGGATGGACACTGAAGCTTTCTTT	CASSSHSGMDTEAFF
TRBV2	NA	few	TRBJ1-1	TGTGCCAGCAGTGTTGGGGACACTGAAGCTTTCTTT	CASSVGDTEAFF
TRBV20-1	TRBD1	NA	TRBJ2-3	TGCAGTGCTACGGGGACAGGGTCTGTCACAGATACGCAGTATTTT	CSATGTGSVTDTQYF
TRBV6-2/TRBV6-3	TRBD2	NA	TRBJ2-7	TGTGCCAGCAGTAAGGAGAGCGGGAAGCTCTACGAGCAGTACTTC	CASSKESGKLYEQYF
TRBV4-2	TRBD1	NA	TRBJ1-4	TGTGCCAGCAGCCACACGACGGGCGGGACAGGGGGTCGGAATAATGAAAAACTGTTTTTT	CASSHTTGGTGGRNNEKLFF
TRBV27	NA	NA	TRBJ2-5	TGTGCCAGCAGTTTATTCGTTAACGCCCAAGAGACCCAGTACTTC	CASSLFVNAQETQYF
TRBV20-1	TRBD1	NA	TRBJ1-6	TGCAGTGCCAGGGACAGCCAGCATTCACCCCTCCACTTT	CSARDSQHSPLHF
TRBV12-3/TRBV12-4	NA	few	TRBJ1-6	TGTGCCAGCAGCCTACTTGGCCGTTCACCCCTCCACTTT	CASSLLGRSPLHF
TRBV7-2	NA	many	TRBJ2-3	TGTGCCAGCAGCCGGTCAGGGGGCACAGATACGCAGTATTTT	CASSRSGGTDTQYF
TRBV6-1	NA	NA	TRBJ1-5	TGTGCCAGCAGTGAAGTACGTATTTATAGCAATCAGCCCCAGCATTTT	CASSEVRIYSNQPQHF